These T cell receptor beta chains were read from a single sample in a study of blood T cell repertoires in COVID-19. Here immunoSEQ multiplex PCR was the method, and the copy in TCRdb shows in-frame clones only, minus some. This sample yields around 250,000 clones, of which 85% to 95% are seen a single time; roughly 2.8% belongs to the top ten. The sequenced sample was PBMCs or T cells enriched from blood (not recorded which). These receptors were taken from a man aged 40-50 years who had been exposed to COVID-19. Each CDR3 is given with its conserved first and last residue. D genes are given only for firm matches. Clone size appears in some rows only: once, few, many, or a class for an expanded clone.

-	-	TRBJ1-2	TRBV30	TGTGCCTGGAGTGTAAGGGGGGGCTACACCTTC	CAWSVRGGYTF
-	-	TRBJ2-7	TRBV18	TGTGCCAGCTCATCGCCCCGGGACACCTCCTACGAGCAGTACTTC	CASSSPRDTSYEQYF
once	-	TRBJ1-4	TRBV5-1	TGCGCCAGCAGCGACACGGGAGACGCTAATGAAAAACTGTTTTTT	CASSDTGDANEKLFF
-	-	TRBJ2-7	TRBV30	TGTGCCTGGAGCGGACTCCCGCGCGAGCAGTACTTC	CAWSGLPREQYF
-	TRBD1	TRBJ2-2	TRBV7-8	TGTGCCAGCAGCTTAGCGGGGACAGGGGGGACTTTCGGGGAGCTGTTTTTT	CASSLAGTGGTFGELFF
-	TRBD2	TRBJ2-2	TRBV24-1	TGTGCCACCAGTGATCTAGCGGGAGTCGGGGAGCTGTTTTTT	CATSDLAGVGELFF
-	-	TRBJ1-5	TRBV4-2	TGTGCCAGCAGCCAAGAATTTTTTGACTATAGCAATCAGCCCCAGCATTTT	CASSQEFFDYSNQPQHF
-	-	TRBJ2-7	TRBV12-3/TRBV12-4	TGTGCCAGCAGTCAAGCAGGGTACGAGCAGTACTTC	CASSQAGYEQYF
many	-	TRBJ2-5	TRBV2	TGTGCCAGCAGTAGTAGACAGAACCAAGAGACCCAGTACTTC	CASSSRQNQETQYF
once	TRBD2	TRBJ2-3	TRBV7-9	TGTGCCAGCAGCTCGGGACTAGTCATAGATACGCAGTATTTT	CASSSGLVIDTQYF
-	-	TRBJ1-3	TRBV18	TGTGCCAGCTCACCAGCTGTAGGAGATAGTTCTGGAAACACCATATATTTT	CASSPAVGDSSGNTIYF
few	TRBD1	TRBJ2-1	TRBV23-1	TGCGCCAGCAGATCCTGGACAGGGGACGACTACAATGAGCAGTTCTTC	CASRSWTGDDYNEQFF
-	-	TRBJ1-2	TRBV5-1	TGCGCCAGCAGCTTGTCGGGGATTCGAGGCTACACCTTC	CASSLSGIRGYTF
-	TRBD1	TRBJ2-7	TRBV27	TGTGCCAGCACCAATACAGGGGCCTCCTACGAGCAGTACTTC	CASTNTGASYEQYF
-	TRBD1	TRBJ2-7	TRBV6-5	TGTGCCAGCAGTTACCAGGGACAGCGCAACTACGAGCAGTACTTC	CASSYQGQRNYEQYF
-	TRBD1	TRBJ2-2	TRBV14	TGTGCCAGCAGCAAAATTTGGACAGGCCCGAGTACCGGGGAGCTGTTTTTT	CASSKIWTGPSTGELFF
once	TRBD2	TRBJ2-1	TRBV12-5	TGTGCTAGTGGATTAGGGGGCGGGACTAGCGGTTACAATGAGCAGTTCTTC	CASGLGGGTSGYNEQFF
-	TRBD2	TRBJ2-7	TRBV19	TGTGCCAGTAGTATAGACGGACCTAGGGTTAGCGGGAACTACGAGCAGTACTTC	CASSIDGPRVSGNYEQYF
-	-	TRBJ2-7	TRBV28	TGTGCCAGCAGTCGTGGGACCCCCACAAAACTAGCAGACGAGCAGTACTTC	CASSRGTPTKLADEQYF
-	-	TRBJ1-3	TRBV6-5	TGTGCCAGCAGGGAGGGCGCCTCTGGAAACACCATATATTTT	CASREGASGNTIYF
-	TRBD1	TRBJ2-7	TRBV4-1	TGCGCCAGCAGCCTACGAAAGACAGGGCGGGCCTACGAGCAGTACTTC	CASSLRKTGRAYEQYF
-	-	TRBJ2-3	TRBV5-4	TGTGCCAGCAGCTTTATTTTCGCAGATACGCAGTATTTT	CASSFIFADTQYF
once	TRBD1	TRBJ2-5	TRBV19	TGTGCCAGCAAACCAGGGGGCGGAGAGACCCAGTACTTC	CASKPGGGETQYF
-	-	TRBJ1-1	TRBV27	TGTGCCAGCAGCCTTGTGGGCTACACTGAAGCTTTCTTT	CASSLVGYTEAFF
-	TRBD1	TRBJ2-5	TRBV28	TGTGCCAGCTCCCCTTGGGTTGGGACAGGGGGGGAAGAGACCCAGTACTTC	CASSPWVGTGGEETQYF
-	-	TRBJ1-3	TRBV24-1	TGTGCCACCAGGAAGCCGGGAAACACCATATATTTT	CATRKPGNTIYF
-	TRBD1	TRBJ1-2	TRBV13	TGTGCCAGCAGTCAGACCGGGACAGGGCATTTGGGGGGCTACACCTTC	CASSQTGTGHLGGYTF
-	TRBD2	TRBJ2-2	TRBV5-1	TGCGCCAGCAAAGGACTAGCGGGGAACACCGGGGAGCTGTTTTTT	CASKGLAGNTGELFF
-	-	TRBJ2-4	TRBV7-2	TGTGCCAGCAGCTTGAGAGAGTTCAAAAACATTCAGTACTTC	CASSLREFKNIQYF
-	TRBD2	TRBJ2-3	TRBV9	TGTGCCAGCAGCGTAGCTGGAGCGGGAGGAAGCACAGATACGCAGTATTTT	CASSVAGAGGSTDTQYF
few	TRBD1	TRBJ1-3	TRBV28	TGTGCCAGCAGTTCCAGGGGGCATGGAAACACCATATATTTT	CASSSRGHGNTIYF
-	-	TRBJ1-4	TRBV7-9	TGTGCCAGCAGCCGGGGGGCGGCATCGGAAAAACTGTTTTTT	CASSRGAASEKLFF
-	TRBD2	TRBJ2-5	TRBV3-1/TRBV3-2	TGTGCCAGCAGCCAAGCAAGCAGACTAGCGGGAGTCGAAGAGACCCAGTACTTC	CASSQASRLAGVEETQYF
-	-	TRBJ2-1	TRBV5-1	TGCGCCAGCAGCTTGGAATCGGGGAAGTACTACAATGAGCAGTTCTTC	CASSLESGKYYNEQFF
-	TRBD2	TRBJ2-3	TRBV9	TGTGCCAGCAGTCTTGAGGGAGGGGTAGATACGCAGTATTTT	CASSLEGGVDTQYF
-	TRBD2	TRBJ2-7	TRBV18	TGTGCCAGCTCACCGAGGCCTAGCGGCGACGAGCAGTACTTC	CASSPRPSGDEQYF
-	TRBD1	TRBJ2-7	TRBV5-1	TGCGCCAGCAGCCCCGGACAGGGCTTCTACGAGCAGTACTTC	CASSPGQGFYEQYF
-	-	TRBJ1-1	TRBV6-5	TGTGCCAGCAGTAACCTCGCGGGCGGGAAAGCTTTCTTT	CASSNLAGGKAFF
-	TRBD2	TRBJ2-1	TRBV4-3	TGCGCCAGCAGCCAAGATGGGCAACTAGCGGACTACAATGAGCAGTTCTTC	CASSQDGQLADYNEQFF
large	TRBD2	TRBJ2-7	TRBV7-8	TGTGCCAGCAGCTCGGGACTAGCGGGAGGGCCGGTTAAGTACGAGCAGTACTTC	CASSSGLAGGPVKYEQYF
-	-	TRBJ1-1	TRBV6-5	TGTGCCAGCAGTTCACCGGGGAGGGAGAACACTGAAGCTTTCTTT	CASSSPGRENTEAFF
-	-	TRBJ2-2	TRBV7-9	TGTGCCAGCGGCAGGAACACCGGGGAGCTGTTTTTT	CASGRNTGELFF
-	TRBD1	TRBJ2-7	TRBV5-1	TGCGCCAGCAGCTTGGTGGAAACAGGGGTAAGCGAGCAGTACTTC	CASSLVETGVSEQYF
-	-	TRBJ1-3	TRBV2	TGTGCCAGCAGTTCCCTGGGAGGGGGCTCTGGAAACACCATATATTTT	CASSSLGGGSGNTIYF
-	TRBD1	TRBJ1-2	TRBV7-2	TGTGCCAGCAGCCAGACCTACAGGGGGAGCGACTATGGCTACACCTTC	CASSQTYRGSDYGYTF
-	-	TRBJ2-7	TRBV19	TGTGCCAGTAGTTCTGTCGGGGACGAGCAGTACTTC	CASSSVGDEQYF
-	-	TRBJ1-5	TRBV6-5	TGTGCCAGCAGGGATGCAGGGATTCGCAATCAGCCCCAGCATTTT	CASRDAGIRNQPQHF
-	TRBD1	TRBJ2-3	TRBV9	TGTGCCAGCAGCCCCCACCGGACAGGGAGCGCAGATACGCAGTATTTT	CASSPHRTGSADTQYF